This T cell receptor beta chain was identified in a study of blood T cell repertoires in COVID-19 (dated by TCRdb to the early 2020s). In terms of the full investigation: Collaborator samples came from the United States, Italy and Spain and covered acute and convalescent phases of COVID-19. The prospective study material was composed of cDNA or gDNA derived from T cells, B-cell-depleted T cells, or PBMCs. Subjects who had been exposed to COVID-19, were actively infected with it, or had recovered from it provided the deeply sampled blood TCRbeta repertoires that made up the dataset. The repertoires were made available in a free public database intended to serve as a resource for research on the immune response to SARS-CoV-2. Samples came from the ongoing ImmuneRACE study (first 160 participants) plus 1,254 subjects from 6 global collaborators. A de-identified subject ID, COVID-19 status, age in years and sex were almost always included in the sample metadata. Where available, HLA class I and class II types were obtained from metadata supplied by the sample provider rather than from assay-based typing.

Study-level results and caveats: How much clinical and demographic metadata was included differed by source and by participant, and the metadata was provided uncurated.

Regarding this clone: Its antigen target is currently unknown. Base qualities were left out, and no much larger clone turns up one base away.

TCRbeta CDR3 regions were amplified from genomic DNA using the immunoSEQ Assay, a bias-controlled multiplex PCR. The study's own analysis went as follows. The number of nucleated cells in each sample was estimated from the amplification of reference gene primers within the assay. Sequence reads were collapsed and filtered to measure the absolute abundance of every unique TCRbeta CDR3 rearrangement. For each sample, productive Simpson clonality was calculated by taking the square root of Simpson's diversity index across productive rearrangements. Entries here come from immuneACCESS through TCRdb and include only in-frame sequences with V and J called. Some clones fail to appear in such tables; in the studies checked, an unresolved V gene covers under half of the shortfall, and the cause of the remainder is unknown. V and J calls and clone size are copied from that table; D and trimming were computed from the DNA. In this sample the table shows fewer than 250,000 clones, roughly nine tenths of which occur a single time. The top ten hold 6.5% to 9% of the sample.

In the prospective study, participants were about 18 to 100 years old, resided in under 30 geographic areas of the United States, and were enrolled through a virtual design. In the prospective study, participants were assigned to cohorts based on the clinical history participants reported in a screening survey and a study questionnaire. ImmuneRACE Cohort 3 recovered participants were defined by two consecutive negative NP/OP PCR tests, healthcare professional clearance, or symptom resolution. In the prospective study, mobile phlebotomists collected whole blood, serum and a nasopharyngeal or oropharyngeal swab from each participant. Over a 2-month period, participants in the prospective study had the option of providing additional blood draws and questionnaires. Prospective study blood samples were shipped either frozen or at room temperature before DNA extraction. According to the germline V gene, CDR1 reads MDHEN and CDR2 reads SYDVKM. From its cysteine to its phenylalanine, the CDR3 spans 15 amino acids. The DNA shown is the 45-base CDR3, in frame from base 1. The germline V and J ends show losses of 6 bases and 4 bases respectively, and no gene match explains 11 bases of the junction.

The sequence joins TRBV28 to TRBJ1-2; 7 of the junction bases match TRBD1. The clonotype was recovered from a woman aged 18-35 years who had recovered from COVID-19. The sequenced material came from PBMCs or T cells enriched from blood (not recorded which). For the CDR3, the sequence is CASSPTGAVGYGYTF. The nucleotide sequence reads as follows: TGTGCCAGCAGCCCTACAGGGGCAGTGGGCTATGGCTACACCTTC.